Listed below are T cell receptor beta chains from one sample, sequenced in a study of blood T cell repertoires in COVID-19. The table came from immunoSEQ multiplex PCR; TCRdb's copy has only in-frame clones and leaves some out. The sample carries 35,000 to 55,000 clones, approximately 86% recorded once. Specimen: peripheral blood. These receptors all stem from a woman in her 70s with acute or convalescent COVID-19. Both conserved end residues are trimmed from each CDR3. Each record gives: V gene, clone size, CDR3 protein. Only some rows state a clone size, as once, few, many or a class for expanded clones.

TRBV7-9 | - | ASSLVVAGNYGYT
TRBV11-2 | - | ASSLLAGGLPF
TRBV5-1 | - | ASSLTSGTSRGEQF
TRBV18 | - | ASSSGFSTDTQY
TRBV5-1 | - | ASSLSGVNTEAF
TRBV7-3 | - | ASSRTETVGNEQF
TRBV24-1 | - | ATSETQGERETQY
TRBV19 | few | ASSMPKGPRSDQPQH
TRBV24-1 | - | ATVRELSANEKLF
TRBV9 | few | ASSTTGGSGYT
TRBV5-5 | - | ASSLVPQGASIGGNTIY
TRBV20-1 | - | SATFYNEQF
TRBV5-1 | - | ASSWEDRANSPLH
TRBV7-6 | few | ASSRQGVNTGELF
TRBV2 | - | ASSDRQGNYGYT
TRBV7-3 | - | ATYGQGSEQY
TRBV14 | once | ASSVYRSTEAF
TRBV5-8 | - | ASSLHQTGGGETQY
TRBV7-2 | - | ASSLGGQGGYEQY
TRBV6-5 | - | ASSYSAVETQY
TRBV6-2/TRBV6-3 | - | ASSLTSGRRNGETQY
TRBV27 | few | ASSWTGLNTEAF
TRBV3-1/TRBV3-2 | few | ASSRWPSNQPQH
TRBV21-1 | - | ASRSRGQGSQH
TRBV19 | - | ASYGTGGWGQMNTEAF
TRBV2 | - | ASSARDRGIAGYT
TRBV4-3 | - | ASSHPLKRGNEQF
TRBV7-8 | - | ASSLDDRVNQPQH